This T cell receptor beta chain was captured by sequencing in a study of Graves' ophthalmopathy and Graves' hyperthyroidism. The sequenced template was RNA, covering the TCR beta CDR3 region. First-round RT-PCR used HTBI primers; second-round multiplex PCR followed. TCRdb analysed the multiplex PCR reads with MiXCR anew, one entry per CDR3 protein. Altogether about 380,000 distinct CDR3 sequences are present, over 15% being singletons, with the ten largest covering around 6.6%. Trimming cost V 4 bases and J 0 bases, with 12 bases left between them. The germline V gene has CDR1 SQVTM and CDR2 ANQGSEA. The CDR3 is 14 residues long. This clonotype came up many times.

Material: peripheral blood. This clonotype originated in a young woman with stable Graves' hyperthyroidism. This chain connects TRBV29-1 to TRBJ1-1; tentative D call: TRBD1 (5 bases). The CDR3 spells CSVGRDGMNTEAFF. As DNA, the CDR3 is TGCAGCGTTGGTAGGGACGGCATGAACACTGAAGCTTTCTTT.